These T cell receptor beta chains were read from a single sample in a study of blood T cells in healthy people across ages. TCRdb reprocessed the 5' RACE reads via MiXCR and lists one record per CDR3 protein. Here the sample spans about 1 million distinct CDR3 sequences, 25% being singletons. These data also formed part of another study, on T cells of mothers and their children.

The sample comprised blood. All receptors derive from a girl aged 2-10 years in good health. CDR3s include the opening cysteine and the closing phenylalanine or tryptophan. A D gene is named only where the DNA matches it firmly. Size is omitted from some rows. Given values are once, few, many or a class for expanded clones.

CDR3 protein: CSARDGPDYPDTQYF
CDR3 DNA: TGCAGTGCTAGAGATGGGCCGGATTACCCAGATACGCAGTATTTT
V gene: TRBV20-1
D gene: -
J gene: TRBJ2-3
clone size: -

CDR3 protein: CSAMYSGTVLADTQYF
CDR3 DNA: TGCAGTGCTATGTACTCTGGGACAGTTCTAGCAGATACGCAGTATTTT
V gene: TRBV20-1
D gene: TRBD1
J gene: TRBJ2-3
clone size: -

CDR3 protein: CASSLTSGGRGYTF
CDR3 DNA: TGTGCCAGCAGTCTCACATCAGGGGGCCGGGGCTACACCTTC
V gene: TRBV27
D gene: TRBD1
J gene: TRBJ1-2
clone size: -

CDR3 protein: CASSPRTSVKGETQYF
CDR3 DNA: TGTGCCAGCAGCCCAAGGACTAGCGTTAAGGGGGAGACCCAGTACTTC
V gene: TRBV7-2
D gene: TRBD2
J gene: TRBJ2-5
clone size: -

CDR3 protein: CASSPNYSNQPQHF
CDR3 DNA: TGTGCCAGCTCACCGAACTATAGCAATCAGCCCCAGCATTTT
V gene: TRBV18
D gene: -
J gene: TRBJ1-5
clone size: -

CDR3 protein: CASSLGQFLDSPLHF
CDR3 DNA: TGTGCCAGCAGCTTAGGACAGTTCCTTGATTCACCCCTCCACTTT
V gene: TRBV7-2
D gene: -
J gene: TRBJ1-6
clone size: few

CDR3 protein: CASSLGLAGGRLGF
CDR3 DNA: TGTGCCAGCAGCTTAGGGCTAGCGGGGGGCCGGTTGGGCTTC
V gene: TRBV7-2
D gene: TRBD2
J gene: TRBJ2-5
clone size: -

CDR3 protein: CASSLSVGTQYEQYF
CDR3 DNA: TGTGCCAGCAGCTTGTCCGTTGGGACCCAATACGAGCAGTACTTC
V gene: TRBV28
D gene: -
J gene: TRBJ2-7
clone size: -

CDR3 protein: CASSPSLGAYEQYF
CDR3 DNA: TGTGCCAGCAGCCCTAGCTTGGGCGCCTACGAGCAGTACTTC
V gene: TRBV11-2
D gene: -
J gene: TRBJ2-7
clone size: -

CDR3 protein: CASSLVGQAYEQYF
CDR3 DNA: TGTGCCAGCAGTCTAGTAGGACAGGCCTACGAGCAGTACTTC
V gene: TRBV28
D gene: TRBD1
J gene: TRBJ2-7
clone size: -

CDR3 protein: CASSPRTSGGQNIQYF
CDR3 DNA: TGTGCCAGCAGCCCCCGGACTAGCGGGGGCCAAAACATTCAGTACTTC
V gene: TRBV13
D gene: TRBD2
J gene: TRBJ2-4
clone size: few

CDR3 protein: CASSFRAGPLAEQYF
CDR3 DNA: TGTGCCAGCAGTTTTCGAGCGGGACCCTTAGCGGAGCAGTACTTC
V gene: TRBV28
D gene: TRBD2
J gene: TRBJ2-7
clone size: -

CDR3 protein: CAISESWETQYF
CDR3 DNA: TGTGCCATCAGTGAGAGTTGGGAGACCCAGTACTTC
V gene: TRBV10-3
D gene: -
J gene: TRBJ2-5
clone size: -

CDR3 protein: CAIREALAGDTQYF
CDR3 DNA: TGTGCCATCAGGGAGGCGCTAGCGGGAGATACGCAGTATTTT
V gene: TRBV10-3
D gene: TRBD2
J gene: TRBJ2-3
clone size: -

CDR3 protein: CASSQDLHRDSSGANVLTF
CDR3 DNA: TGTGCCAGTAGCCAAGATCTCCACCGGGACAGCTCTGGGGCCAACGTCCTGACTTTC
V gene: TRBV4-2
D gene: TRBD1
J gene: TRBJ2-6
clone size: few

CDR3 protein: CASSGPSRVAYEQYF
CDR3 DNA: TGTGCCAGCAGTGGCCCGAGCAGGGTAGCCTACGAGCAGTACTTC
V gene: TRBV6-5
D gene: -
J gene: TRBJ2-7
clone size: few

CDR3 protein: CASSQDGTGKETQYF
CDR3 DNA: TGTGCCAGCAGCCAAGATGGGACAGGGAAAGAGACCCAGTACTTC
V gene: TRBV3-1
D gene: TRBD1
J gene: TRBJ2-5
clone size: many

CDR3 protein: CASSQGGFFSPLHF
CDR3 DNA: TGCGCCAGCAGCCAGGGAGGGTTTTTTTCACCCCTCCACTTT
V gene: TRBV4-1
D gene: -
J gene: TRBJ1-6
clone size: -

CDR3 protein: CASSQQGDVLYGYTF
CDR3 DNA: TGCGCCAGCAGCCAGCAGGGCGATGTTCTCTATGGCTACACCTTC
V gene: TRBV4-3
D gene: -
J gene: TRBJ1-2
clone size: -

CDR3 protein: CASSPRYPGANVLTF
CDR3 DNA: TGTGCCAGCAGCCCCAGGTATCCTGGGGCCAACGTCCTGACTTTC
V gene: TRBV14
D gene: -
J gene: TRBJ2-6
clone size: few

CDR3 protein: CASSEEYRGEFF
CDR3 DNA: TGTGCCAGCAGTGAAGAATACAGGGGAGAATTCTTC
V gene: TRBV25-1
D gene: TRBD1
J gene: TRBJ2-1
clone size: once

CDR3 protein: CASSEGLAGGPLQETQYF
CDR3 DNA: TGCGCCAGCAGTGAGGGACTAGCGGGAGGGCCTCTCCAAGAGACCCAGTACTTC
V gene: TRBV10-1
D gene: TRBD2
J gene: TRBJ2-5
clone size: few

CDR3 protein: CASTYRQGKTQYF
CDR3 DNA: TGTGCCAGCACCTATCGGCAGGGCAAGACCCAGTACTTC
V gene: TRBV28
D gene: -
J gene: TRBJ2-5
clone size: few

CDR3 protein: CASSYGNPGTLGEQYF
CDR3 DNA: TGTGCCAGCAGTTACGGGAACCCAGGAACCCTAGGCGAGCAGTACTTC
V gene: TRBV6-2/TRBV6-3
D gene: -
J gene: TRBJ2-7
clone size: few

CDR3 protein: CASSFAVGVMAAEQFF
CDR3 DNA: TGTGCCAGCAGTTTTGCGGTGGGCGTTATGGCAGCCGAGCAGTTCTTC
V gene: TRBV12-3/TRBV12-4
D gene: -
J gene: TRBJ2-1
clone size: -

CDR3 protein: CASGLGRGPQYF
CDR3 DNA: TGTGCCAGCGGGCTTGGGCGTGGGCCCCAGTACTTC
V gene: TRBV28
D gene: -
J gene: TRBJ2-5
clone size: -

CDR3 protein: CASSLRTGAEEQYF
CDR3 DNA: TGTGCCAGCAGTTTACGTACAGGGGCGGAAGAGCAGTACTTC
V gene: TRBV27
D gene: TRBD1
J gene: TRBJ2-7
clone size: -

CDR3 protein: CASSPGGGVTQYF
CDR3 DNA: TGTGCCAGCAGCCCCGGGGGGGGAGTGACCCAGTACTTC
V gene: TRBV5-8
D gene: TRBD2
J gene: TRBJ2-5
clone size: -

CDR3 protein: CASTSRDLQETQYF
CDR3 DNA: TGTGCCAGCACTAGCCGGGACTTGCAAGAGACCCAGTACTTC
V gene: TRBV7-8
D gene: -
J gene: TRBJ2-5
clone size: -

CDR3 protein: CASSSRGDDTEAFF
CDR3 DNA: TGTGCCAGCAGCTCCCGCGGGGATGATACTGAAGCTTTCTTT
V gene: TRBV7-9
D gene: -
J gene: TRBJ1-1
clone size: -

CDR3 protein: CASSPILWNEQFF
CDR3 DNA: TGTGCCAGTAGTCCTATCCTGTGGAATGAGCAGTTCTTC
V gene: TRBV19
D gene: -
J gene: TRBJ2-1
clone size: -

CDR3 protein: CATRAGSTDTQYF
CDR3 DNA: TGTGCCACCCGAGCGGGATCCACAGATACGCAGTATTTT
V gene: TRBV28
D gene: TRBD2
J gene: TRBJ2-3
clone size: -

CDR3 protein: CASSSLFGRDEQYF
CDR3 DNA: TGTGCCAGCAGCTCCCTTTTTGGCCGGGACGAGCAGTACTTC
V gene: TRBV7-9
D gene: -
J gene: TRBJ2-7
clone size: few

CDR3 protein: CANSLVAMEEQYF
CDR3 DNA: TGTGCCAACAGCTTGGTGGCTATGGAAGAGCAGTACTTC
V gene: TRBV5-4
D gene: -
J gene: TRBJ2-7
clone size: few

CDR3 protein: CASSPLVKGRVNEQFF
CDR3 DNA: TGTGCCAGCAGCCCCCTGGTCAAGGGCAGGGTAAATGAGCAGTTCTTC
V gene: TRBV5-6
D gene: -
J gene: TRBJ2-1
clone size: -

CDR3 protein: CASSQEQGETGNTIYF
CDR3 DNA: TGCGCCAGCAGCCAAGAACAGGGTGAAACTGGAAACACCATATATTTT
V gene: TRBV4-1
D gene: -
J gene: TRBJ1-3
clone size: -

CDR3 protein: CATQLAGVNEQFF
CDR3 DNA: TGTGCCACCCAACTAGCGGGGGTAAATGAGCAGTTCTTC
V gene: TRBV5-6
D gene: TRBD2
J gene: TRBJ2-1
clone size: -

CDR3 protein: CATLGRYEQYF
CDR3 DNA: TGTGCCACCCTAGGGCGATACGAGCAGTACTTC
V gene: TRBV28
D gene: -
J gene: TRBJ2-7
clone size: few

CDR3 protein: CASSLIDDTGELFF
CDR3 DNA: TGTGCCAGCAGCTTAATAGACGATACGGGGGAGCTGTTTTTT
V gene: TRBV7-9
D gene: -
J gene: TRBJ2-2
clone size: few

CDR3 protein: CASSSVRMGEKLFF
CDR3 DNA: TGTGCCAGCAGTTCCGTAAGAATGGGGGAAAAACTGTTTTTT
V gene: TRBV11-2
D gene: -
J gene: TRBJ1-4
clone size: -

CDR3 protein: CASSQGPDSYTYEQYF
CDR3 DNA: TGCGCCAGCAGCCAAGGACCCGACAGCTATACCTACGAGCAGTACTTC
V gene: TRBV4-1
D gene: -
J gene: TRBJ2-7
clone size: few

CDR3 protein: CASSDLAGAYEQYF
CDR3 DNA: TGCGCCAGCAGTGACCTAGCGGGAGCCTACGAGCAGTACTTC
V gene: TRBV10-2
D gene: TRBD2
J gene: TRBJ2-7
clone size: many

CDR3 protein: CTSSIGGNNEKLFF
CDR3 DNA: TGTACCAGTAGTATAGGGGGGAACAATGAAAAACTGTTTTTT
V gene: TRBV19
D gene: -
J gene: TRBJ1-4
clone size: few

CDR3 protein: CASSVPTGTGASGANVLTF
CDR3 DNA: TGTGCCAGCAGCGTCCCAACCGGGACAGGAGCCTCTGGGGCCAACGTCCTGACTTTC
V gene: TRBV9
D gene: TRBD1
J gene: TRBJ2-6
clone size: -

CDR3 protein: CSVGSDSGNTIYF
CDR3 DNA: TGCAGCGTCGGGTCGGACTCTGGAAACACCATATATTTT
V gene: TRBV29-1
D gene: -
J gene: TRBJ1-3
clone size: -

CDR3 protein: CSARSSGAYEQYF
CDR3 DNA: TGCAGTGCTAGGTCCTCCGGGGCCTACGAGCAGTACTTC
V gene: TRBV20-1
D gene: -
J gene: TRBJ2-7
clone size: -

CDR3 protein: CASSLVNGETQYF
CDR3 DNA: TGTGCCAGCAGCTTGGTCAATGGAGAGACCCAGTACTTC
V gene: TRBV5-6
D gene: -
J gene: TRBJ2-5
clone size: -

CDR3 protein: CASTWSGELFF
CDR3 DNA: TGTGCCAGTACGTGGTCCGGGGAGCTGTTTTTT
V gene: TRBV19
D gene: -
J gene: TRBJ2-2
clone size: few

CDR3 protein: CSVETAETQYF
CDR3 DNA: TGCAGCGTTGAAACCGCAGAGACCCAGTACTTC
V gene: TRBV29-1
D gene: -
J gene: TRBJ2-5
clone size: -

CDR3 protein: CASGRLAGANTGELFF
CDR3 DNA: TGCGCCAGCGGACGACTAGCGGGAGCGAACACCGGGGAGCTGTTTTTT
V gene: TRBV5-1
D gene: TRBD2
J gene: TRBJ2-2
clone size: -

CDR3 protein: CASSQARVSGYTF
CDR3 DNA: TGTGCCAGCAGCCAAGCAAGGGTATCTGGCTACACCTTC
V gene: TRBV14
D gene: -
J gene: TRBJ1-2
clone size: few

CDR3 protein: CSARDGTSGYTYEQYF
CDR3 DNA: TGCAGTGCTAGAGATGGCACTAGCGGGTATACCTACGAGCAGTACTTC
V gene: TRBV20-1
D gene: TRBD2
J gene: TRBJ2-7
clone size: few

CDR3 protein: CSARIPGSGYTF
CDR3 DNA: TGCAGTGCTAGGATCCCGGGGAGTGGCTACACCTTC
V gene: TRBV20-1
D gene: -
J gene: TRBJ1-2
clone size: -